Reported below is one TCR beta chain. Study processing details: Amplification from reference gene primers served as the basis for estimated nucleated cell counts. The protocol was immunoSEQ multiplex PCR, while the TCRdb copy is restricted to in-frame clones and leaves out a portion. The DNA was the basis for D and trimming; V, J and clone size are from that table. The sample contains tens of thousands of clones, under 85% of which appear only once. This sample was taken from a study of blood T cell repertoires in COVID-19. Study-wide context: The origin of the acute and convalescent COVID-19 samples was the United States, Italy and Spain. The cDNA or gDNA used as material had been derived from T cells, B-cell-depleted T cells, or PBMCs.

This CDR3 comprises 15 residues. Germline loops: CDR1 LGHNA, CDR2 YNFKEQ. Deletions cut 5 bases from V and 1 base from J, with 14 bases between. Sequenced material: peripheral blood. This clonotype was sampled from a woman aged 45-65 years with active or convalescent COVID-19. The chain employs TRBV4-2 and TRBJ2-5; possibly TRBD2 for D (5 bases). The CDR3 loop reads CASSSGTGIQETQYF. Here the CDR3 DNA reads TGTGCCAGCAGCTCAGGTACGGGAATCCAAGAGACCCAGTACTTC.